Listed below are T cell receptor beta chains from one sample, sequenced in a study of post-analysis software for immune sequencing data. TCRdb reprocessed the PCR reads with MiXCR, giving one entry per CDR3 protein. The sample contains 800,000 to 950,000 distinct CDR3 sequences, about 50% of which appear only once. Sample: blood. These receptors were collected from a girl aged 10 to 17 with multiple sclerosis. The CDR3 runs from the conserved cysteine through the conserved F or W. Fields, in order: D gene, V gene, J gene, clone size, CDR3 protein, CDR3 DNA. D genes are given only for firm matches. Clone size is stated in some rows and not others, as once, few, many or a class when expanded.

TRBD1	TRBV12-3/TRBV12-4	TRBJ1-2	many	CASSPGTAYGYTF	TGTGCCAGCAGCCCCGGGACAGCCTATGGCTACACCTTC
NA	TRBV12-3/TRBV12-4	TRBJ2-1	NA	CASSLNSDGQFF	TGTGCCAGCAGTTTAAATTCCGATGGGCAGTTCTTC
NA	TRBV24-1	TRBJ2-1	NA	CATSAVGVNEQFF	TGTGCCACCAGTGCCGTCGGGGTCAATGAGCAGTTCTTC
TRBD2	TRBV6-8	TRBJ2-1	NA	CASERGGSPYNEQFF	TGTGCCAGCGAAAGAGGCGGGAGTCCCTACAATGAGCAGTTCTTC
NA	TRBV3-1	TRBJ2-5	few	CASSHRNGQTQYF	TGTGCCAGCAGCCACCGCAACGGGCAGACCCAGTACTTC
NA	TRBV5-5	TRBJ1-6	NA	CASEMAADYNSPLHF	TGTGCCAGCGAAATGGCGGCTGACTATAATTCACCCCTCCACTTT
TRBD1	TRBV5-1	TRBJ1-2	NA	CASSFFYAGTGGVDTWGYTF	TGCGCCAGCAGCTTTTTTTACGCCGGGACAGGGGGCGTCGACACTTGGGGCTACACCTTC
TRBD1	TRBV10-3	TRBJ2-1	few	CAISESTGSLLREQFF	TGTGCCATCAGTGAGTCGACAGGGTCCCTGCTAAGGGAGCAGTTCTTC
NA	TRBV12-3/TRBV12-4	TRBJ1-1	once	CASRRRLGENTEAFF	TGTGCCAGCAGGCGCCGCCTTGGGGAGAACACTGAAGCTTTCTTT
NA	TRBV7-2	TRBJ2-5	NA	CASSSGEVQYF	TGTGCCAGCAGCTCAGGGGAGGTCCAGTACTTC
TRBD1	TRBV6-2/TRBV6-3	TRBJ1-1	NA	CASSYPNRGVSTEAFF	TGTGCCAGCAGTTACCCAAACAGGGGGGTGAGCACTGAAGCTTTCTTT
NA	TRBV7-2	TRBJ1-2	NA	CASSLEEGYSYGYTF	TGTGCCAGCAGCTTAGAAGAGGGATATAGCTATGGCTACACCTTC
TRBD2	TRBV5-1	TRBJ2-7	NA	CASSPRGAGDGSEQYF	TGCGCCAGCAGCCCGAGGGGAGCGGGAGACGGTAGCGAGCAGTACTTC
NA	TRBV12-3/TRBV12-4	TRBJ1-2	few	CASSPRQGTNYGYTF	TGTGCCAGCAGTCCAAGGCAGGGGACCAACTATGGCTACACCTTC
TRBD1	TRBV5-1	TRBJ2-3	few	CASSFTGQGGKAGTDTQYF	TGCGCCAGCAGCTTCACCGGACAGGGGGGGAAAGCGGGCACAGATACGCAGTATTTT
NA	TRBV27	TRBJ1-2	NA	CASSLQGTNYGYTF	TGTGCCAGCAGTTTACAGGGTACAAACTATGGCTACACCTTC
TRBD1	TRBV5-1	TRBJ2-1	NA	CASSLEGQGYNEQFF	TGTGCCAGCAGCCTAGAGGGACAGGGTTACAATGAGCAGTTCTTC
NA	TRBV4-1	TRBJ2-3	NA	CASSQARGRADTQYF	TGCGCCAGCAGCCAAGCCAGGGGTAGGGCAGATACGCAGTATTTT
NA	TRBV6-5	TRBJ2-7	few	CASSYLGPYEQYF	TGTGCCAGCAGTTATCTCGGGCCGTACGAGCAGTACTTC
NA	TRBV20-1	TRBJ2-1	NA	CSARNGQARSDEQFF	TGCAGTGCTAGAAACGGGCAGGCTCGAAGCGATGAGCAGTTCTTC
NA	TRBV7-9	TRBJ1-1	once	CASSLDIQRTEAFF	TGTGCCAGCAGCTTGGACATCCAGCGGACTGAAGCTTTCTTT
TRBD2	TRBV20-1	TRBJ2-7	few	CSASGLAGNEQYF	TGCAGTGCTAGTGGGCTAGCGGGAAACGAGCAGTACTTC